This entry concerns a single T cell receptor beta chain. TCRdb re-called the PCR reads with MiXCR, one entry per CDR3 protein. The table shows around 9,800 distinct CDR3 sequences, with 50% to 65% occurring only once. The CDR3 is 14 amino acids. CDR1 and CDR2 (germline): SGHTA, FQGNSA. The patients had localized lung adenocarcinoma, a non-small cell subtype. These data belong to a study of CD4 and CD8 cells across lung adenocarcinoma regions. This rearrangement joins TRBV7-2 to TRBJ2-1; TRBD2 matches at 7 bases. The DNA matches TRBJ2-7 better at its end, which makes the J call doubtful. Sample: CD4+ T cells from the center of a lung tumor. The receptor was isolated from a male donor with lung adenocarcinoma. The CD4 and CD8 labels of this study may be unreliable. Written as DNA, the CDR3 is TGTGCCAGCAGCTTAGGGGGGGGACCTTACGAGCAGTACTTC. It encodes CASSLGGGPYEQYF.